The TCR beta chain described here comes from a study of T-cell memory formation after mild COVID-19. Study-level findings and limits: Contracting clones, day 15 to 85, had balanced CD4/CD8, and later expanders favored CD4+.

The ends were cut back, 3 bases at V and 5 bases at J, with 11 bases in the middle. The CDR3 spans 14 residues. Looked up from germline, CDR1 is SGDLS and CDR2 is YYNGEE. As concerns this clonotype: The target antigen is unknown.

TCRdb itself ran the 5' RACE reads through MiXCR, one entry per CDR3 protein. Of around 410,000 distinct CDR3 sequences in the sample, less than 25% were seen once. Input material: PBMCs or a T cell subset sorted from them (not recorded which). This receptor was obtained from an adult woman who had mild COVID-19 (a few samples of this study predate the infection). Cell type and time point are not known. The chain combines TRBV9 with TRBJ2-2; tentatively, D is TRBD2 (6 bases). CDR3 DNA sequence: TGTGCCAGCAGCGGCGGGGTGGGGACCGGGGAGCTGTTTTTT. The encoded protein is CASSGGVGTGELFF.